These T cell receptor beta chains were read from a single sample in a study of shared clonotypes between healthy human individuals. The method was immunoSEQ multiplex PCR; TCRdb's version includes in-frame clones alone and lacks a portion of them. The sample contains more than 1 million clones, around 78% of which appear only once. Sample: memory CD4+ T cells from PBMCs. The receptors were sampled from a man aged 18-30 years in good health. Some clones in this sample may be carry-over from other donors' samples. Both conserved end residues are part of each CDR3. Fields, in order: J gene, D gene, clone size, V gene, CDR3 protein, CDR3 DNA. D genes are given only for firm matches. A row's size may be missing; if present it is once, few, many or a size class.

J: TRBJ2-3; D: TRBD2; size: NA; V: TRBV6-6; CDR3: CASRRWGLAGGDTQYF; DNA: TGTGCCAGCAGAAGATGGGGACTAGCGGGAGGAGATACGCAGTATTTT
J: TRBJ2-5; D: NA; size: NA; V: TRBV27; CDR3: CASSPRWDRRVSQYF; DNA: TGTGCCAGCAGTCCGCGATGGGACCGAAGGGTTTCTCAGTACTTC
J: TRBJ1-2; D: NA; size: NA; V: TRBV28; CDR3: CASSSPAAYGYTF; DNA: TGTGCCAGCAGTTCCCCAGCGGCTTATGGCTACACCTTC
J: TRBJ1-2; D: NA; size: once; V: TRBV6-5; CDR3: CASSRDKLYGYTF; DNA: TGTGCCAGCAGCCGGGACAAACTCTATGGCTACACCTTC
J: TRBJ1-1; D: NA; size: NA; V: TRBV7-9; CDR3: CASSLALSGNTEAFF; DNA: TGTGCCAGCAGCTTAGCGCTTTCGGGAAACACTGAAGCTTTCTTT
J: TRBJ2-7; D: NA; size: NA; V: TRBV10-3; CDR3: CAISEYRLDEQYF; DNA: TGTGCCATCAGTGAGTACAGACTAGACGAGCAGTACTTC
J: TRBJ2-7; D: TRBD2; size: NA; V: TRBV6-6; CDR3: CASSKGLGYYEQYF; DNA: TGTGCCAGCAGCAAGGGACTAGGGTACTACGAGCAGTACTTC
J: TRBJ2-1; D: NA; size: NA; V: TRBV5-1; CDR3: CASNPLSSYNEQFF; DNA: TGCGCCAGTAATCCCCTTAGCTCCTACAATGAGCAGTTCTTC
J: TRBJ2-3; D: TRBD2; size: many; V: TRBV5-1; CDR3: CASSPIAGGTDTQYF; DNA: TGCGCCAGCAGCCCGATCGCGGGAGGCACAGATACGCAGTATTTT
J: TRBJ1-5; D: TRBD1; size: few; V: TRBV7-2; CDR3: CASSQDRVGNQPQHF; DNA: TGTGCCAGCAGCCAAGACAGGGTGGGCAATCAGCCCCAGCATTTT
J: TRBJ2-1; D: NA; size: NA; V: TRBV27; CDR3: CASRAYLRSSYNEQFF; DNA: TGTGCCAGCAGGGCCTACTTGCGGAGCTCCTACAATGAGCAGTTCTTC
J: TRBJ2-6; D: NA; size: NA; V: TRBV7-3; CDR3: CASSLLGSSGANVLTF; DNA: TGTGCCAGCAGCTTACTAGGCTCCTCTGGGGCCAACGTCCTGACTTTC
J: TRBJ2-7; D: NA; size: many; V: TRBV5-3; CDR3: CARSPDPGAYEQYF; DNA: TGTGCCAGAAGCCCCGACCCAGGGGCCTACGAGCAGTACTTC
J: TRBJ1-5; D: NA; size: NA; V: TRBV6-5; CDR3: CASSYGQGHQPQHF; DNA: TGTGCCAGCAGTTACGGGCAGGGTCATCAGCCCCAGCATTTT
J: TRBJ1-4; D: NA; size: NA; V: TRBV7-9; CDR3: CASMPGGAGEKLFF; DNA: TGTGCCAGCATGCCGGGGGGCGCCGGTGAAAAACTGTTTTTT
J: TRBJ1-1; D: NA; size: NA; V: TRBV28; CDR3: CASAADGWGTMNTEAFF; DNA: TGTGCCAGCGCGGCGGACGGGTGGGGCACAATGAACACTGAAGCTTTCTTT
J: TRBJ1-1; D: TRBD1; size: NA; V: TRBV27; CDR3: CASGRGLRSTEAFF; DNA: TGTGCCAGCGGCAGGGGGTTGAGGTCCACTGAAGCTTTCTTT
J: TRBJ1-1; D: NA; size: NA; V: TRBV5-1; CDR3: CASSLEQGRKAFF; DNA: TGCGCCAGCAGCTTGGAGCAGGGGAGAAAAGCTTTCTTT
J: TRBJ2-6; D: NA; size: NA; V: TRBV29-1; CDR3: CSVEGRQTSGANVLTF; DNA: TGCAGCGTTGAGGGCCGCCAGACATCTGGGGCCAACGTCCTGACTTTC
J: TRBJ2-3; D: NA; size: NA; V: TRBV7-3; CDR3: CASSLFGVVDTQYF; DNA: TGTGCCAGCAGCTTATTCGGGGTTGTAGATACGCAGTATTTT
J: TRBJ2-7; D: TRBD1; size: NA; V: TRBV29-1; CDR3: CSGTGQDEQYF; DNA: TGCAGCGGTACGGGACAGGACGAGCAGTACTTC
J: TRBJ2-4; D: TRBD2; size: NA; V: TRBV7-9; CDR3: CASSSGREEQYF; DNA: TGTGCCAGCAGCTCAGGGCGGGAGGAGCAGTACTTC
J: TRBJ2-5; D: TRBD2; size: NA; V: TRBV7-6; CDR3: CASSSRAGGPGETQYF; DNA: TGTGCCAGCAGCTCCAGAGCGGGAGGGCCAGGGGAGACCCAGTACTTC
J: TRBJ2-2; D: NA; size: NA; V: TRBV12-5; CDR3: CASGRAPGAGELFF; DNA: TGTGCTAGTGGTCGGGCCCCGGGGGCCGGGGAGCTGTTTTTT
J: TRBJ2-1; D: TRBD2; size: NA; V: TRBV2; CDR3: CASSEGTSGHSDNEQFF; DNA: TGTGCCAGCAGTGAAGGGACTAGCGGGCACTCCGACAATGAGCAGTTCTTC
J: TRBJ2-1; D: NA; size: once; V: TRBV6-1; CDR3: CASSEAPGVNEQFF; DNA: TGTGCCAGCAGTGAAGCTCCAGGGGTGAATGAGCAGTTCTTC
J: TRBJ2-7; D: TRBD1; size: NA; V: TRBV11-2; CDR3: CASSSTGQGYEQYF; DNA: TGTGCCAGCAGCTCAACGGGACAGGGCTACGAGCAGTACTTC
J: TRBJ2-7; D: NA; size: NA; V: TRBV11-2; CDR3: CASSLLPGTAYEQYF; DNA: TGTGCCAGCAGCTTACTCCCCGGGACTGCCTACGAGCAGTACTTC
J: TRBJ2-1; D: TRBD2; size: few; V: TRBV7-9; CDR3: CASSFSGAPEQFF; DNA: TGTGCCAGCAGCTTCAGCGGGGCCCCTGAGCAGTTCTTC
J: TRBJ2-1; D: TRBD2; size: NA; V: TRBV6-6; CDR3: CASRSRGLAMDEQFF; DNA: TGTGCCAGCAGGAGTAGAGGACTAGCGATGGATGAGCAGTTCTTC
J: TRBJ2-3; D: NA; size: few; V: TRBV7-9; CDR3: CASSLGVGTLVSGADTQYF; DNA: TGTGCCAGCAGCTTAGGGGTGGGAACTCTCGTCTCGGGCGCAGATACGCAGTATTTT
J: TRBJ2-6; D: NA; size: once; V: TRBV2; CDR3: CASSPFYSGANVLTF; DNA: TGTGCCAGCAGTCCCTTTTACTCTGGGGCCAACGTCCTGACTTTC
J: TRBJ1-2; D: NA; size: NA; V: TRBV29-1; CDR3: CSVGDRPYTF; DNA: TGCAGCGTGGGGGACCGGCCTTATACCTTC
J: TRBJ2-1; D: NA; size: NA; V: TRBV5-1; CDR3: CASTPLNYEQFF; DNA: TGCGCCAGCACACCGCTAAACTATGAGCAGTTCTTC
J: TRBJ2-7; D: TRBD2; size: once; V: TRBV7-2; CDR3: CASSLAGGDYEQYF; DNA: TGTGCCAGCAGCTTAGCGGGAGGGGACTACGAGCAGTACTTC
J: TRBJ2-3; D: NA; size: few; V: TRBV30; CDR3: CAWSGQFDTQYF; DNA: TGTGCCTGGAGTGGCCAATTCGATACGCAGTATTTT
J: TRBJ2-6; D: NA; size: NA; V: TRBV5-1; CDR3: CASSLVGRVSSGANVLTF; DNA: TGCGCCAGCAGCTTGGTTGGCAGGGTGAGCTCTGGGGCCAACGTCCTGACTTTC
J: TRBJ1-1; D: TRBD1; size: NA; V: TRBV7-8; CDR3: CASSHGTGENTEAFF; DNA: TGTGCCAGCAGCCACGGGACAGGGGAGAACACTGAAGCTTTCTTT
J: TRBJ1-1; D: NA; size: few; V: TRBV10-3; CDR3: CAIRQMNTEAFF; DNA: TGTGCCATCAGACAGATGAACACTGAAGCTTTCTTT
J: TRBJ2-1; D: NA; size: NA; V: TRBV11-2; CDR3: CASSLVSYNEQFF; DNA: TGTGCCAGCAGCTTAGTCTCCTACAATGAGCAGTTCTTC
J: TRBJ1-1; D: NA; size: NA; V: TRBV19; CDR3: CASSASGTPNTEAFF; DNA: TGTGCCAGTAGTGCATCCGGGACACCGAACACTGAAGCTTTCTTT
J: TRBJ1-4; D: NA; size: NA; V: TRBV14; CDR3: CASSQYRGSFEKLFF; DNA: TGTGCCAGCAGCCAATATCGGGGGTCATTTGAAAAACTGTTTTTT
J: TRBJ2-3; D: TRBD1; size: NA; V: TRBV28; CDR3: CASSPSGGGTDTQYF; DNA: TGTGCCAGCAGTCCCTCAGGGGGCGGAACAGATACGCAGTATTTT
J: TRBJ1-4; D: TRBD1; size: NA; V: TRBV4-2; CDR3: CASSLRAGQGLNEKLFF; DNA: TGTGCCAGCAGCCTTAGAGCAGGACAGGGTTTAAATGAAAAACTGTTTTTT
J: TRBJ2-1; D: TRBD1; size: once; V: TRBV28; CDR3: CASSPWGTGGFNEQFF; DNA: TGTGCCAGCAGTCCCTGGGGGACAGGGGGCTTCAATGAGCAGTTCTTC